This T cell receptor (beta chain) comes out of a study of cytomegalovirus exposure and HLA in healthy donors. Findings of the study overall: Earlier analysis yielded a pattern in which most TCR beta V segments were productive about 87% or about 30% of the time. It was reportedly the case that the classifier diagnosed cytomegalovirus status with high specificity and sensitivity. Trimming of TCR beta V- and J-genes showed a link, identified in a later analysis, to a missense DCLRE1C variant.

Of note for this clone: Its cognate antigen is unknown.

Researchers ran the PCR with 60 Vbeta and 13 Jbeta primers. As processed by the authors: Around 10 million shared chains were among approximately 80 million unique TCR beta chains counted in a later analysis. Produced via immunoSEQ multiplex PCR; TCRdb's table is partial and in-frame only. The V and J calls and clone size are taken from that table; D and trimming were inferred from the DNA. This table has some 140,000 clones, 79% appearing once. Sequencing input: PBMCs. The origin of this receptor is a female donor in good health and CMV-seronegative.

CDR3 loop: CASIRGSYEQYF. The DNA of the CDR3 is TGTGCCAGCATTAGGGGATCCTACGAGCAGTACTTC. V usage is TRBV6-6 and J usage is TRBJ2-5, with D possibly TRBD1 on 5 matching bases. The J call is doubtful: the DNA matches TRBJ2-7 better. The length of the CDR3 is 12 residues. CDR1 MNHNY and CDR2 SVGAGI come from the germline V gene (reference sequence).